This T cell receptor (beta chain) was observed in a study of T cell responses to AZD1222 COVID-19 vaccine. Germline V CDR1 and CDR2: SGHAT, FQNNGV. The CDR3 spans 15 residues. Losses at the gene ends were 1 base for V and 8 bases for J; bases not matched to a gene: 8. As concerns this clone: Its antigen is undetermined.

Overall study results and limits: Repertoires in all cases were sampled only once the peak T cell response had passed. Researchers report vaccine-associated CD4 TCRs spanning spike, with dominance at 160-218 and 743-854.

Sequencing was performed with immunoSEQ multiplex PCR; in TCRdb, only in-frame clones are kept and a portion is missing. This sample has some 130,000 clones; approximately 89% occur once, and the top ten carry 2.8%. The receptor was derived from an adult in good health. The chain has TRBV11-2 and TRBJ1-2; 9 positions match TRBD1. The sample here was peripheral blood, taken on day 0 of AZD1222 vaccination. The CDR3 DNA sequence: TGTGCCAGCAGCTTAGTGTCCCGACAGGGGGACGGCTACACCTTC. Encoded protein: CASSLVSRQGDGYTF.